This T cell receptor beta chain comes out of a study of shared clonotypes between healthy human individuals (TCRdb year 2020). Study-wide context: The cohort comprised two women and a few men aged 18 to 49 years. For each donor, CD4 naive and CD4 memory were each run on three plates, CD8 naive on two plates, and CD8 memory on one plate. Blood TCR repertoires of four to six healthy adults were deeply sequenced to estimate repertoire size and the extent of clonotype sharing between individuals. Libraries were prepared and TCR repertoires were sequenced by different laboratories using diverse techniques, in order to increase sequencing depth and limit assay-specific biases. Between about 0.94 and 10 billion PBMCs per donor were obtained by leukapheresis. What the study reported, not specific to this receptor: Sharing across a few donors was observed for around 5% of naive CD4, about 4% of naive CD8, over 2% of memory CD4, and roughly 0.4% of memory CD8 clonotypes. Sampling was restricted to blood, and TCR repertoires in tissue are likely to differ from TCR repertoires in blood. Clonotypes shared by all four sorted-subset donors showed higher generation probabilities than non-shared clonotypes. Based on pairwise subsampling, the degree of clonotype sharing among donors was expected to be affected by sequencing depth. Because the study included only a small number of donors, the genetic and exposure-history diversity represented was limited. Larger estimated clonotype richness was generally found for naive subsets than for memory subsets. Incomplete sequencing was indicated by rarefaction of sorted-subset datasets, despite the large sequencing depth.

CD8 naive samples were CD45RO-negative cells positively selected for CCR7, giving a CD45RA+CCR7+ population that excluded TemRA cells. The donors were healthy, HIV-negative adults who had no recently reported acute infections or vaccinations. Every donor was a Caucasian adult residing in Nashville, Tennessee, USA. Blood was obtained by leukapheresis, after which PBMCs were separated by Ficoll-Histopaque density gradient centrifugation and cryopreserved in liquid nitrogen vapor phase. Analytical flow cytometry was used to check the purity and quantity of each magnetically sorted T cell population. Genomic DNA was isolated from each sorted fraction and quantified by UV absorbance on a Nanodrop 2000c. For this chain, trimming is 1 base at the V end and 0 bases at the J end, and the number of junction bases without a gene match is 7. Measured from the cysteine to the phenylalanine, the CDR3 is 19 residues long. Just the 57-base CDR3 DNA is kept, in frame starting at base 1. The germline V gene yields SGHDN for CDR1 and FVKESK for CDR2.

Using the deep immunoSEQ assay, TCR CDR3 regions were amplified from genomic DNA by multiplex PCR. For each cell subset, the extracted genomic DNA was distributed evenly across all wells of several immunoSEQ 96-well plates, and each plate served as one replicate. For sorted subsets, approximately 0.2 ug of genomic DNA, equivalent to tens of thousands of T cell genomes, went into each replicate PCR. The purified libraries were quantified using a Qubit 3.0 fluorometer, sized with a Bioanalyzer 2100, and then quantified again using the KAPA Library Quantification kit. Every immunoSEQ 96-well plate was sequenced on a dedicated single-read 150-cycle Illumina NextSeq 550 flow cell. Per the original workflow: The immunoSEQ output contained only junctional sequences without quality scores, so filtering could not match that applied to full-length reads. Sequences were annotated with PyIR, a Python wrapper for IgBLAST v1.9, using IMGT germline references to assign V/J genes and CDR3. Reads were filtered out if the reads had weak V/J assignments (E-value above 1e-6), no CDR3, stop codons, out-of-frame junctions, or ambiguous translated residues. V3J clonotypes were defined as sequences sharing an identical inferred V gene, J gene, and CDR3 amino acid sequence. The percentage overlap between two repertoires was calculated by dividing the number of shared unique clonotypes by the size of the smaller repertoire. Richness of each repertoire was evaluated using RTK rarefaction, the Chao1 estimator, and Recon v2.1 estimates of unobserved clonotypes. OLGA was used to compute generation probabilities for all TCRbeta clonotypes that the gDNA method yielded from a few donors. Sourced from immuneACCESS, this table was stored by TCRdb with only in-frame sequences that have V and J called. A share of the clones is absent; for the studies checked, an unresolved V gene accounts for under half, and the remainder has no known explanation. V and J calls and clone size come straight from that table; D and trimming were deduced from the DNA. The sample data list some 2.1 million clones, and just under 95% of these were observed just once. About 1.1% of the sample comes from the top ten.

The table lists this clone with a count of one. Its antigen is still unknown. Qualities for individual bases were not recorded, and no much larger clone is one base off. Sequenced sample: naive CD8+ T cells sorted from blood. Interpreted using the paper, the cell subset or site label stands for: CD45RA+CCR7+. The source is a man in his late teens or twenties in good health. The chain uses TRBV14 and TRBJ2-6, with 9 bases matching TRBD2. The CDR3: CASSQVLAGSFSGANVLTF. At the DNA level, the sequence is TGTGCCAGCAGCCAAGTGCTAGCGGGGTCCTTCTCTGGGGCCAACGTCCTGACTTTC.